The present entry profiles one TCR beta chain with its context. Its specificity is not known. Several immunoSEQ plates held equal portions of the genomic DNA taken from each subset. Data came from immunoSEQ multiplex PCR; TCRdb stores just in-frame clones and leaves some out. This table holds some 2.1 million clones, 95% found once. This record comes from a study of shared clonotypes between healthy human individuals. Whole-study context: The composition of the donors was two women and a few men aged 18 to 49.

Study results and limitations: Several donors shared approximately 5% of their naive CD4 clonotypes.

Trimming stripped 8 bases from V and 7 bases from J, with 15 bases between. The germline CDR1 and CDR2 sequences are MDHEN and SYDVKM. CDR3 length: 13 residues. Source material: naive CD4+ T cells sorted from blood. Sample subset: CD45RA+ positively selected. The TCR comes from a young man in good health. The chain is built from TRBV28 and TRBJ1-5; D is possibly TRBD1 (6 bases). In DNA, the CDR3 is TGTGCCAGCCGGTATCAAGGGGGGCAGCCCCAGCATTTT. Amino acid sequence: CASRYQGGQPQHF.